This TCR beta chain stems from a study of early T cells in non-severe SARS-CoV-2 infection. Overall study findings and caveats: Matching with VDJdb favored anti-spike CD8 responses (missing private and CD4 specificities).

This clonotype was recorded many times. Its antigen is unknown. V gave up 0 bases and J gave up 6 bases, with 13 bases separating them. Germline V gene data show CDR1 as LGHNA and CDR2 as YSLEER. There are 15 residues in the CDR3. The TCR library protocol was used to attach unique molecular identifiers. These identifiers were attached to individual cDNA molecules. MiXCR, run by TCRdb on the 5' RACE reads, gives a single entry per CDR3 protein. Seen here are approximately 50,000 distinct CDR3 sequences, 9.3% observed once, and the top ten hold under 15%. Sequencing input: whole blood. This TCR derives from an adult who was a healthcare worker with PCR-confirmed SARS-CoV-2 infection or an uninfected control (not recorded which). The J gene is TRBJ2-3, the V gene TRBV4-3; maybe TRBD2 (5 bases). The CDR3 sequence: CASSQESEGPDTQYF. DNA of the CDR3: TGCGCCAGCAGCCAAGAAAGTGAGGGCCCGGATACGCAGTATTTT.